These 32 T cell receptor beta chains were sequenced from one sample in a study of sequential checkpoint blockade in melanoma. The data were produced by immunoSEQ multiplex PCR, yet TCRdb's version contains in-frame clones alone and is incomplete. The sample carries about 20,000 clones, around two thirds recorded once. Treatment defined: randomized to nivolumab then ipilimumab (arm A) or the reverse (arm B). The material was CD8+ T cells sorted from blood (inferred from file names), obtained from a patient given nivolumab and ipilimumab in sequence. These receptors came from a human donor with melanoma.

The chain couples TRBV19 to TRBJ2-1; 10 nucleotides line up with TRBD2. The CDR3 spans 15 residues. Germline trimming cut 3 bases from V and 4 bases from J; bases unmatched to any gene: 3. From germline, CDR1 is LNHDA and CDR2 SQIVND (reference sequence). This CDR3 reads CASSIWTSGYNEQFF. The CDR3 DNA sequence: TGTGCCAGTAGTATTTGGACTAGCGGATACAATGAGCAGTTCTTC.

In DNA form, the CDR3 reads TGTGCCAGCAGCCCGAGGGACACCTACGAGCAGTACTTC. This encodes CASSPRDTYEQYF. The gene calls are TRBV7-9 and TRBJ2-5, with D possibly matching TRBD1 (6 bases). Near its end, the DNA agrees better with TRBJ2-7, so the J call may be wrong. The germline V gene encodes CDR1 SEHNR and CDR2 FQNEAQ (reference sequence). The CDR3 runs to 13 residues.

CDR3: CASSPDRGLDEQYF. In DNA, the CDR3 is TGTGCCAGCAGTCCGGACAGGGGGCTCGACGAGCAGTACTTC. The chain recombines TRBV2 with TRBJ2-7; 11 nucleotides agree with TRBD1. V gave up 5 bases and J gave up 5 bases; unmatched junction bases: 5. CDR1 and CDR2 from the germline V gene are SNHLY and FYNNEI. The CDR3 is 14 amino acids.

The genes are TRBV19 and TRBJ2-7; 8 nucleotides line up with TRBD1. Germline CDR1 is LNHDA and CDR2 is SQIVND (reference sequence). Unmatched junction bases numbered 6, after V lost 3 bases and J lost 5 bases. The CDR3 sequence is 14 residues long. The CDR3 sequence: CASSMPGGIDEQYF. The CDR3 DNA follows: TGTGCCAGTAGTATGCCAGGGGGCATCGACGAGCAGTACTTC.

This chain connects TRBV5-6 to TRBJ1-5, with D uncertain. CDR1 and CDR2 (germline): SGHDT, YYEEEE. The CDR3 totals 15 residues. Trimming removed 0 bases from V and 0 bases from J, with 7 bases in between. The CDR3 loop reads CASSLGGYSNQPQHF. The CDR3 DNA follows: TGTGCCAGCAGCTTGGGAGGGTATAGCAATCAGCCCCAGCATTTT.

For this clone: Compared with germline, one end of the junction differs, possibly owing to a read error. The chain uses TRBV13 and TRBJ1-1; D is possibly TRBD1 (6 bases). Germline CDR1 and CDR2: PRHDT and FYEKMQ (reference sequence). The length of the CDR3 is 13 residues. The CDR3 protein is CASSQDRGAEAFF. DNA for the CDR3: TGCGCCAGCAGCCAAGATCGGGGGGCCGAAGCTTTCTTT.

The chain couples TRBV28 to TRBJ2-3, with TRBD2 identical over 15 bases. Germline V lookup: CDR1 MDHEN, CDR2 SYDVKM. V lost 3 bases and J lost 6; bases outside the gene matches: 16. The CDR3 runs 20 residues. The CDR3 protein is CASSFGLAGGQLVMRDTQYF. CDR3 nucleotide sequence: TGTGCCAGCAGTTTTGGACTAGCGGGGGGGCAATTGGTGATGCGGGATACGCAGTATTTT.

This chain joins TRBV6-1 and TRBJ2-7, with 10 bases identical to TRBD1. Trimming took 6 bases from V and 0 from J; bases not matched to a gene: 5. Germline V gene lookup returns CDR1 MNHNS and CDR2 SASEGT. The CDR3 extends over 15 amino acids. The chain's CDR3 is CASRGQGTHSYEQYF. The CDR3 DNA reads TGTGCCAGCAGGGGACAGGGGACCCACTCCTACGAGCAGTACTTC.

The chain links TRBV5-4 to TRBJ1-1; 8 nucleotides agree with TRBD1. CDR3 length equals 15 residues. Germline V gene sequence: CDR1 SGHNT, CDR2 YYREEE (reference sequence). V trimming: 3 bases; J trimming: 3 bases; junction bases outside the gene matches: 7. CDR3 DNA sequence: TGTGCCAGCAGCTCGATAGTGACAGGGGACACTGAAGCTTTCTTT. Amino acid sequence: CASSSIVTGDTEAFF.

The rearrangement joins TRBV5-1 to TRBJ2-7; a weak D match, TRBD2 (6 bases). This CDR3 contains 15 residues. The germline V and J ends were trimmed by 7 bases and 4 bases, with 21 bases remaining between them. In germline, CDR1 is SGHRS, CDR2 YFSETQ. The CDR3 nucleotides are TGCGCCAGCCGCGGGACGGCTAAAGGGAGTTACGAGCAGTACTTC. As protein: CASRGTAKGSYEQYF.

The chain links TRBV19 to TRBJ1-1, with 8 bases identical to TRBD1. CDR1 and CDR2 (germline): LNHDA, SQIVND (reference sequence). With V trimmed by 3 bases and J by 0 bases, 3 bases remained unmatched. The CDR3 is made up of 15 amino acids. The CDR3 spells CASSMAGGLNTEAFF. Here the CDR3 DNA reads TGTGCCAGTAGTATGGCAGGGGGCTTGAACACTGAAGCTTTCTTT.

By frequency in the sample, this clone is medium-sized. J is TRBJ1-1 and V is TRBV10-3; perhaps TRBD1 as D (5 bases). The CDR3 contains 15 residues. Trimming cost V 6 bases and J 4 bases, with 18 bases left between them. Germline V lookup: CDR1 ENHRY, CDR2 SYGVKD. The DNA of the CDR3 is TGTGCCATCAGCCCGGGGGGGGACTCACGCACTGAAGCTTTCTTT. Translating gives CAISPGGDSRTEAFF.

The chain links TRBV6-5 to TRBJ2-7, with D maybe TRBD1 (5 bases). Germline V gene lookup returns CDR1 MNHEY and CDR2 SVGAGI. Trimming removed 3 bases at V and 0 bases at J, with 9 bases between. The CDR3 runs 14 residues. The chain's CDR3 is CASSYVTDSYEQYF. The CDR3 DNA is TGTGCCAGCAGTTATGTGACAGACTCCTACGAGCAGTACTTC.

The chain has TRBV25-1 and TRBJ1-2; 9 positions agree with TRBD1. With 5 bases clipped from V and 7 bases from J, the junction kept 8 bases outside the gene matches. This CDR3 is built from 14 residues. Germline V lookup: CDR1 MGHDK, CDR2 SYGVNS. CDR3 region: CASSTSDRGSGYTF. The DNA for the CDR3 is TGTGCCAGCAGTACCTCGGACAGGGGTAGTGGCTACACCTTC.

V is TRBV5-8 and J is TRBJ2-7; D perhaps matches TRBD2 (5 bases). Germline V gives CDR1 SGHTS, CDR2 YDEGEE. Trimming cost V 1 base and J 2 bases, with 13 bases left between them. This CDR3 has 15 residues. CDR3 DNA sequence: TGTGCCAGCAGCTTGTTATGGGAGTCCACCTACGAGCAGTACTTC. Translated: CASSLLWESTYEQYF.

This clone has more than one count but fewer than ten. The CDR3 DNA reads as TGTGCCAGCTTCTCGGACAGGGTAATTGATGGCTACACCTTC. Its protein is CASFSDRVIDGYTF. The chain joins TRBV19 to TRBJ1-2; the match to TRBD1 covers 8 bases. The V gene end was trimmed by 9 bases and the J gene end by 6 bases; junction bases not matched to a gene: 12. Germline V gene lookup returns CDR1 LNHDA and CDR2 SQIVND (reference sequence). The CDR3 extends over 14 amino acids.

The chain recombines TRBV7-8 with TRBJ2-5, with 10 bases aligning to TRBD1. V dropped 5 bases and J dropped 4; count of bases not matched to a gene: 4. CDR3 length: 14 residues. Germline V gene lookup returns CDR1 SGHVS and CDR2 FQNEAQ. CDR3 nucleotide sequence: TGTGCCAGCAGCCCCGGGACAGGGGTAGAGACCCAGTACTTC. Its protein is CASSPGTGVETQYF.

This rearrangement joins TRBV6-5 to TRBJ2-7, with 10 bases matching TRBD1. CDR1 is MNHEY and CDR2 is SVGAGI in the germline V gene. CDR3 length equals 15 residues. The junction had 15 bases not matched to a gene; V was cut back by 11 bases and J by 5 bases. The CDR3 sequence is CASNPSGTGVHEQYF. DNA for the CDR3: TGTGCCTCCAACCCCTCCGGGACAGGGGTGCACGAGCAGTACTTC.

The rearrangement links TRBV4-1 to TRBJ2-1; weak D call: TRBD1 (6 bases). Germline lookup yields CDR1 MGHRA and CDR2 YSYEKL. CDR3 length equals 17 residues. V was clipped by 5 bases and J by 2 bases, with 19 bases between them. CDR3 in DNA: TGCGCCAGCAGCGACGATACAGGGACGGGGACCTACAATGAGCAGTTCTTC. Amino acid sequence: CASSDDTGTGTYNEQFF.

The rearrangement uses TRBV7-9 and TRBJ2-7; 10 bases agree with TRBD2. The CDR3 totals 17 residues. From germline, CDR1 is SEHNR and CDR2 FQNEAQ (reference sequence). The trim removed 5 bases at V and 2 bases at J, leaving 12 bases unmatched. CDR3 residues: CASSPVIGTSETYEQYF. DNA of the CDR3: TGTGCCAGCAGCCCGGTCATTGGGACTAGCGAAACCTACGAGCAGTACTTC.

The V gene is TRBV5-6, the J gene TRBJ2-2; D perhaps matches TRBD2 (5 bases). CDR3 length: 19 amino acids. V was shortened by 0 bases and J by 0 bases, with 18 bases between the two germline ends. Germline CDR1 and CDR2: SGHDT and YYEEEE. The CDR3 sequence is CASSLVRDFSSPNTGELFF. In DNA form, the CDR3 reads TGTGCCAGCAGCTTGGTCCGGGATTTCTCTTCCCCGAACACCGGGGAGCTGTTTTTT.

The chain employs TRBV30 and TRBJ2-3; 10 positions match TRBD2. Germline values: CDR1 GTSNPN, CDR2 SVGIG (reference sequence). This CDR3 comprises 14 residues. The V segment lost 3 bases and the J segment 6 bases; nucleotides outside the gene matches: 6. CDR3 DNA: TGTGCCTGGAGCCCGAGCGGGAGGGACGATACGCAGTATTTT. Amino acid sequence: CAWSPSGRDDTQYF.

This sequence joins TRBV6-5 and TRBJ1-5; TRBD1 might be the D (6 bases). The V gene's germline CDR1 is MNHEY and CDR2 SVGAGI. The V end lost 5 bases, the J end lost 7 bases, and 6 bases lay between the germline ends. The CDR3 has 11 amino acids. The CDR3 DNA sequence: TGTGCCAGCAGTAGGGGGCAGCCCCAGCATTTT. Its translation is CASSRGQPQHF.

J is TRBJ2-5 and V is TRBV5-5; tentatively, D is TRBD2 (5 bases). CDR1 is SGHKS and CDR2 is YYEKEE in the germline V gene (reference sequence). Trimming left V 5 bases short and J 5 bases short, with 16 bases between. The CDR3 runs 14 residues. This CDR3 is CASSLTGPGETQYF. The CDR3 DNA follows: TGTGCCAGCAGTTTAACTGGGCCGGGGGAGACCCAGTACTTC.

This clone was detected only once. Its ends do not fully match the called genes, so a read error is possible. CDR3: CASSLSEGSPEAFF. CDR3 DNA sequence: TGTGCCAGCAGCTTATCAGAGGGTTCGCCTGAAGCTTTCTTT. The chain couples TRBV27 to TRBJ1-1; D unresolved. CDR1 MNHEY and CDR2 SMNVEV come from the germline V gene (reference sequence). The CDR3 contains 14 residues.

This clone turned up a few times. The V and J genes are TRBV11-3 and TRBJ2-1; unclear D gene. Trimming left V 4 bases short and J 8 bases short, with 12 bases between. This CDR3 spans 13 amino acids. Germline CDR1 SGHNT, CDR2 YENEEA. The CDR3 bases are TGTGCCAGCAGCTCCTCTAGTACCCATGAGCAGTTCTTC. Encoded protein: CASSSSSTHEQFF.

The chain combines TRBV6-5 with TRBJ2-7, with TRBD2 matching over 8 bases. The CDR3 consists of 13 residues. Germline V gene lookup returns CDR1 MNHEY and CDR2 SVGAGI. V shed 2 bases, J shed 6 bases, and the junction held 3 bases outside the gene matches. CDR3: CASSYGLAFEQYF. The DNA of the CDR3 is TGTGCCAGCAGTTACGGACTAGCCTTCGAGCAGTACTTC.

A single count supports this clone. The chain joins TRBV28 to TRBJ1-1; 7 positions match TRBD1. The CDR3 sequence is 14 residues long. J lost 3 bases, V lost 5 bases, and 6 bases had no gene match. Germline V lookup: CDR1 MDHEN, CDR2 SYDVKM. CDR3 nucleotides: TGTGCCAGCAGTATAGACAGGGCTTACACTGAAGCTTTCTTT. Translated: CASSIDRAYTEAFF.

The chain links TRBV7-3 to TRBJ2-7; no definite D call. This CDR3 has 12 amino acids. Germline V gene sequence: CDR1 SGHTA, CDR2 FQGTGA. Trimming took off 5 bases at V and 2 bases at J, with 7 bases between the two ends. CDR3 sequence (DNA): TGTGCCAGCAGCCCTGACACCTACGAGCAGTACTTC. Translation: CASSPDTYEQYF.

The chain carries TRBV6-4 and TRBJ1-1; D remains ambiguous. This CDR3 is 15 amino acids long. Trimming stripped 4 bases from V and 5 bases from J, with 17 bases between. Germline V gene data show CDR1 as MRHNA and CDR2 as SNTAGT. The CDR3 here is CASSVGSGSLTEAFF. CDR3 coding DNA: TGTGCCAGCAGTGTAGGGAGTGGGTCCTTGACTGAAGCTTTCTTT.

About this clone: A read error may produce the germline difference seen at one junction end. V is TRBV6-1 and J is TRBJ2-7, with D tentatively TRBD2 (5 bases). This CDR3 is built from 14 residues. The germline V gene encodes CDR1 MNHNS and CDR2 SASEGT. The CDR3 region is CASSESTGIIEQYF. The CDR3 DNA reads TGCGCCAGCAGTGAGTCGACGGGGATTATCGAGCAGTACTTC.

The chain carries TRBV6-6 and TRBJ2-1; 10 positions match TRBD2. This CDR3 is built from 15 residues. CDR1 is MNHNY and CDR2 is SVGAGI in the germline V gene (reference sequence). Losses at the gene ends were 10 bases for V and 4 bases for J; bases not matched to a gene: 10. Written as DNA, the CDR3 is TGTGCCACCAACTTAGGACTAGCGGATTACAATGAGCAGTTCTTC. This gives the protein CATNLGLADYNEQFF.